This is a list of T cell receptor beta chains from one sample in a study of blood T cell repertoires in COVID-19. Sequenced by immunoSEQ multiplex PCR; TCRdb stores in-frame clones only, minus some. The table records tens of thousands of clones, more than 75% of them present only once. The sample was peripheral blood. Receptor source: a middle-aged man with active or convalescent COVID-19. Both conserved end residues are part of each CDR3. The D gene is left open where the match is weak. The size of a clone is reported for some rows only, either as once, few or many, or as a class for expanded clones.

size: -; length: 13; V: TRBV27; J: TRBJ1-2; D: -; CDR3: CASSPDSLYGYTF; DNA: TGTGCCAGCAGCCCGGACAGTCTCTATGGCTACACCTTC
size: few; length: 14; V: TRBV30; J: TRBJ2-1; D: TRBD2; CDR3: CAWRLAGGTNEQFF; DNA: TGTGCCTGGAGGCTAGCGGGGGGGACCAATGAGCAGTTCTTC
size: -; length: 15; V: TRBV6-6; J: TRBJ2-5; D: TRBD1; CDR3: CASSSIGQGGETQYF; DNA: TGTGCCAGCAGCTCCATCGGACAGGGTGGTGAGACCCAGTACTTC
size: -; length: 16; V: TRBV28; J: TRBJ1-5; D: -; CDR3: CASSLWGASSNQPQHF; DNA: TGTGCCAGCAGTTTATGGGGGGCCAGTAGCAATCAGCCCCAGCATTTT
size: -; length: 14; V: TRBV5-1; J: TRBJ1-6; D: -; CDR3: CASSLYRSNSPLHF; DNA: TGCGCCAGCAGCTTGTACAGATCGAATTCACCCCTCCACTTT
size: -; length: 13; V: TRBV5-6; J: TRBJ2-3; D: -; CDR3: CASSFGGLDTQYF; DNA: TGTGCCAGCAGCTTCGGCGGGTTAGATACGCAGTATTTT
size: -; length: 14; V: TRBV11-3; J: TRBJ2-2; D: -; CDR3: CASSSPKGAGELFF; DNA: TGTGCCAGCAGCTCGCCAAAGGGGGCCGGGGAGCTGTTTTTT
size: -; length: 14; V: TRBV28; J: TRBJ2-2; D: -; CDR3: CASSLYPAAGELFF; DNA: TGTGCCAGCAGTTTATACCCGGCGGCCGGGGAGCTGTTTTTT
size: -; length: 17; V: TRBV7-9; J: TRBJ2-1; D: TRBD2; CDR3: CASSAGLAGTAYNEQFF; DNA: TGTGCCAGCAGCGCAGGACTAGCGGGGACTGCCTACAATGAGCAGTTCTTC
size: -; length: 12; V: TRBV6-2/TRBV6-3; J: TRBJ1-2; D: -; CDR3: CASSRQNYGYTF; DNA: TGTGCCAGCAGCCGTCAAAACTATGGCTACACCTTC
size: -; length: 12; V: TRBV12-3/TRBV12-4; J: TRBJ1-4; D: -; CDR3: CASSPETEKLFF; DNA: TGTGCCAGCAGTCCGGAGACTGAAAAACTGTTTTTT
size: few; length: 15; V: TRBV30; J: TRBJ2-3; D: TRBD2; CDR3: CAWTSGGALGDTQYF; DNA: TGTGCCTGGACTAGCGGGGGGGCCCTAGGAGATACGCAGTATTTT